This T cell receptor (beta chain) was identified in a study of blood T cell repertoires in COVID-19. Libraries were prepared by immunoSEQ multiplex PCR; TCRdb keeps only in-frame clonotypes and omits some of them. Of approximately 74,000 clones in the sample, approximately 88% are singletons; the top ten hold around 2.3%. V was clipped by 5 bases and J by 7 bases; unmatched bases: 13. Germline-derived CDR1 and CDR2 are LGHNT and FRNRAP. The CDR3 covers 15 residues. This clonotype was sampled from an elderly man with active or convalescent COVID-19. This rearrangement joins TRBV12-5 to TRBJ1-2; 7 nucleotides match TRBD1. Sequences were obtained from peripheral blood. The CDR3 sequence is CASGVLTGRHGGYTF. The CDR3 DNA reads TGTGCTAGTGGTGTATTGACAGGGAGACATGGTGGCTACACCTTC.